This T cell receptor beta chain was observed in a study of cytomegalovirus exposure and HLA in healthy donors. Background on the study: About 79% of 350 to 400 genotyped donors fell in the Caucasian-associated ancestry cluster. Study outcomes and limitations: Most TCR sequences proved rare, with some public TCRs found in many donors.

A note on this clone: The antigen is undetermined.

Germline-derived CDR1 and CDR2 are MDHEN and SYDVKM. The CDR3 covers 15 residues. The V gene end was trimmed by 10 bases and the J gene end by 4 bases; junction bases not matched to a gene: 14. PCR primers comprised 60 Vbeta and 13 Jbeta primers. Sequencing was performed with immunoSEQ multiplex PCR; in TCRdb, only in-frame clones are kept and a portion is missing. The repertoire holds about 100,000 clones, with around 80% as singletons. Material for sequencing was PBMCs. The gene calls are TRBV28 and TRBJ2-5; 8 bases are a match to TRBD1. The sequence derives from a female donor in good health and CMV-seropositive. The CDR3 loop is CATFTGGRGPETQYF. The CDR3 coding sequence is TGTGCCACTTTCACAGGCGGCAGGGGGCCAGAGACCCAGTACTTC. The full variable domain, with the rest looked up from reference TRBV28 and TRBJ2-5, is DVKVTQSSRYLVKRTGEKVFLECVQDMDHENMFWYRQDPGLGLRLIYFSYDVKMKEKGDIPEGYSVSREKKERFSLILESASTNQTSMYLCATFTGGRGPETQYFGPGTRLLVL.